The rows below give T cell receptor beta chains drawn from one sample of a study of cytomegalovirus exposure and HLA in healthy donors. Here immunoSEQ multiplex PCR was the method, and the copy in TCRdb shows in-frame clones only, minus some. Of 150,000 to 200,000 clones listed, 81% were seen once; the top ten hold about 3%. Sequencing was carried out using PBMCs. The receptors were gathered from a man in his forties or fifties in good health and CMV-seropositive. CDR3s include the opening cysteine and the closing phenylalanine or tryptophan. A D gene is named only where the DNA matches it firmly. Clone size is not always given. Where it is, it says once, few, many or a class for expanded clones.

NA,NA,TRBV7-2,TRBJ1-4,TGTGCCAGCAGCGTAACAGGCTACCAAGCAACTAATGAAAAACTGTTTTTT,CASSVTGYQATNEKLFF
few,TRBD1,TRBV29-1,TRBJ1-2,TGCAGCGTTGGGGGGACAGGGGGTCCCCCTAACTATGGCTACACCTTC,CSVGGTGGPPNYGYTF
once,TRBD1,TRBV7-2,TRBJ2-7,TGTGCCAGCTCAGCCGGGACAGGGGCCTCCTACGAGCAGTACTTC,CASSAGTGASYEQYF
once,TRBD1,TRBV19,TRBJ1-5,TGTGCCAGTAGTTGGGACAGGAATCAGCCCCAGCATTTT,CASSWDRNQPQHF
NA,TRBD1,TRBV19,TRBJ1-5,TGTGCCAGTAGTATAGACCGGACAGGGATTGGTCTCCAGCCCCAGCATTTT,CASSIDRTGIGLQPQHF
NA,TRBD1,TRBV5-1,TRBJ2-6,TGCGCCAGCAGCCTCGGACAGGGTCAGGGCTCTGGGGCCAACGTCCTGACTTTC,CASSLGQGQGSGANVLTF
NA,TRBD2,TRBV28,TRBJ2-7,TGTGCCAGCAGTTTGGGTCTAGCGGGAGGGTTAGGAGGGTGGGTATACGAGCAGTACTTC,CASSLGLAGGLGGWVYEQYF
NA,TRBD1,TRBV6-4,TRBJ1-2,TGTGCCAGCAGTGACTCGACAGGGGCTACGGGCTACACCTTC,CASSDSTGATGYTF
NA,NA,TRBV6-6,TRBJ1-3,TGTGCCAGCAGTTACCAAGCCTCTGGAAACACCATATATTTT,CASSYQASGNTIYF
NA,TRBD1,TRBV6-5,TRBJ2-5,TGTGCCACCAGTGACAGGGGGCCGAAGACCCAGTACTTC,CATSDRGPKTQYF
NA,NA,TRBV5-4,TRBJ2-3,TGTGCCAGCAGCTTTCAGGACAGACGCCTGTATTTT,CASSFQDRRLYF
NA,TRBD2,TRBV6-1,TRBJ2-1,TGTGCCAGCAGTGACGGGACTAGCGGGCACAATGAGCAGTTCTTC,CASSDGTSGHNEQFF
NA,NA,TRBV6-6,TRBJ2-3,TGTGCCAGCACCGAGGGTCAGCGGGCAAGCACAGATACGCAGTATTTT,CASTEGQRASTDTQYF
NA,NA,TRBV19,TRBJ2-7,TGTGCCAGTAGTCCCATTCCTCATCTGACGGCAGGGCTGGGCTACGAGCAGTACTTC,CASSPIPHLTAGLGYEQYF
NA,NA,TRBV2,TRBJ1-1,TGTGCCAGCAGCTCCCAAGGGGAAGGCACTGAAGCTTTCTTT,CASSSQGEGTEAFF
NA,TRBD2,TRBV10-3,TRBJ2-5,TGTGCCATCAGTGAGTCCGGGCACCTAGCGGGTTTGGAGACCCAGTACTTC,CAISESGHLAGLETQYF
few,TRBD1,TRBV27,TRBJ2-7,TGTGCCAGCAGTTTAGCGGCCGGGACAGGGTTTCTCTACGAGCAGTACTTC,CASSLAAGTGFLYEQYF
NA,NA,TRBV9,TRBJ2-2,TGTGCCAGCAGCGGAGGGGGCACCGGGGAGCTGTTTTTT,CASSGGGTGELFF
NA,NA,TRBV5-4,TRBJ2-7,TGTGCCAGCAGCTCGATGGACAGTGCAGCCTACGAGCAGTACTTC,CASSSMDSAAYEQYF
once,NA,TRBV15,TRBJ2-7,TGTGCCACCAGCAGAGATCCTAGCGCAGGGGAGCAGTACTTC,CATSRDPSAGEQYF
once,NA,TRBV7-2,TRBJ1-2,TGTGCCAGCAGCCCCGTCGGGGGTGTCCATGGCTACACCTTC,CASSPVGGVHGYTF
NA,NA,TRBV5-8,TRBJ2-2,TGTGCCAGCAGCTTGGAGCTGAACACCGGGGAGCTGTTTTTT,CASSLELNTGELFF
NA,NA,TRBV6-1,TRBJ1-4,TGTGCCAGCAGTGAAGCGCATCGTTCAGGGTGGGGTGAAAAACTGTTTTTT,CASSEAHRSGWGEKLFF
NA,TRBD2,TRBV7-2,TRBJ2-1,TGTGCCAGTAGACTAGCGGGGAACAATGAGCAGTTCTTC,CASRLAGNNEQFF
NA,NA,TRBV4-3,TRBJ1-5,TGCGCCAGCAGCCAAGATAGCGGCGCAGGCAATCAGCCCCAGCATTTT,CASSQDSGAGNQPQHF
NA,TRBD1,TRBV19,TRBJ1-6,TGTGCCAGTAGTAAAAACAGGGGTGGTTCACCCCTCCACTTT,CASSKNRGGSPLHF
NA,TRBD1,TRBV7-9,TRBJ2-5,TGTGCCAGCAGCTTAGCGGGACAGGGGGCTGCTAGGGAGACCCAGTACTTC,CASSLAGQGAARETQYF
few,TRBD1,TRBV7-9,TRBJ1-4,TGTGCCAGCAGCTTAATAGGGACAGTGGGTAATGAAAAACTGTTTTTT,CASSLIGTVGNEKLFF
NA,TRBD2,TRBV7-9,TRBJ2-7,TGTGCCAGCAGCTTGGCTAGCGGGATGGGCGAGCAGTACTTC,CASSLASGMGEQYF
NA,NA,TRBV4-1,TRBJ2-7,TGCGCCAGCAGCCAAGATGATGTGGTTAGGGGCAACTACGAGCAGTACTTC,CASSQDDVVRGNYEQYF
NA,NA,TRBV18,TRBJ2-5,TGTGCCAGCTCCCCGACAGTGGGGGAGACCCAGTACTTC,CASSPTVGETQYF
NA,TRBD2,TRBV7-2,TRBJ2-3,TGTGCCAGCAGCCCAACAGCGGGAGGGCCAGATACGCAGTATTTT,CASSPTAGGPDTQYF
NA,NA,TRBV5-4,TRBJ2-3,TGTGCCAGCAGGGAGGCCGGGGGTAGCACAGATACGCAGTATTTT,CASREAGGSTDTQYF
NA,TRBD1,TRBV5-1,TRBJ1-1,TGCGCCAGCAGCTTGGTCAGGGGGCTATCGGCTTTCTTT,CASSLVRGLSAFF
NA,TRBD1,TRBV7-3,TRBJ2-2,TGTGCCAGCAGCCCAACCGGGACAGGCTGGACCGGGGAGCTGTTTTTT,CASSPTGTGWTGELFF
NA,TRBD2,TRBV5-6,TRBJ2-5,TGTGCCAGCACCGGGGGGGTGCCCTCGGAGACCCAGTACTTC,CASTGGVPSETQYF
NA,NA,TRBV21-1,TRBJ2-2,TGTGCCAGCAGCGAACCAAACCCAGGGGCTCCAATTCCCGGGGAGCTGTTTTTT,CASSEPNPGAPIPGELFF
NA,TRBD2,TRBV7-9,TRBJ2-7,TGTGCCAGCAGCTCTAGGCGGGGGGCCCTCCACGAGCAGTACTTC,CASSSRRGALHEQYF
NA,NA,TRBV10-3,TRBJ1-6,TGTGCCATCAGTTCAATGGGAGAGAATTCACCCCTCCACTTT,CAISSMGENSPLHF
NA,TRBD2,TRBV29-1,TRBJ2-1,TGCAGCGTTGAAGTGGGCCACTCGACTAGCGGGAGGGGGCTCTTC,CSVEVGHSTSGRGLF
few,TRBD1,TRBV7-9,TRBJ1-1,TGTGCCAGCAGCGTCGACAGGGTGGTCACTGAAGCTTTCTTT,CASSVDRVVTEAFF